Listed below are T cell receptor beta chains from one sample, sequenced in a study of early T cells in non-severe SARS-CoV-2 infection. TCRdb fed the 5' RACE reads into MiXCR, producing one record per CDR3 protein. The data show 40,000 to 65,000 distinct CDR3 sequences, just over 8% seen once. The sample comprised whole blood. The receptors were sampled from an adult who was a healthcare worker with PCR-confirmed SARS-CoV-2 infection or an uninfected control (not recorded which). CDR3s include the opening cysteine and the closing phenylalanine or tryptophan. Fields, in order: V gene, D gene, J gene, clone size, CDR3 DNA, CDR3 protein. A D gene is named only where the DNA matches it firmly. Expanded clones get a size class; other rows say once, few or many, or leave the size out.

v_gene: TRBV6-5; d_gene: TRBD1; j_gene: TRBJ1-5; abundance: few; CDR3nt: TGTGCCAGCAGACAACAGGGGACAAATCAGCCCCAGCATTTT; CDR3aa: CASRQQGTNQPQHF
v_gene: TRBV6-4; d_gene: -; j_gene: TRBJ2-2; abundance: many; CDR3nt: TGTGCCAGCAGTGACGGGAGCACCGGGGAGCTGTTTTTT; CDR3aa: CASSDGSTGELFF
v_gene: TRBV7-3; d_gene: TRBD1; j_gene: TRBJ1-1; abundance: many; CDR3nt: TGTGCCAGCAGCTTAAGCTCGGGACAGGGGACTGAAGCTTTCTTT; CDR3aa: CASSLSSGQGTEAFF
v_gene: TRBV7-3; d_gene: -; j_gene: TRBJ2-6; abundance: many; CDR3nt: TGTGCCAGCAGCTTACAGGGTTACTCTGGGGCCAACGTCCTGACTTTC; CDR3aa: CASSLQGYSGANVLTF
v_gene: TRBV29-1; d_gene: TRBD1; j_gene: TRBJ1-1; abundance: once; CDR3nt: TGCAGCGTCGCGTTTGGGACAGGGAACACTGAAGCTTTCTTT; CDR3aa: CSVAFGTGNTEAFF
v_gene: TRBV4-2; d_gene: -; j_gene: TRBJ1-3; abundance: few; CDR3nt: TGTGCCAGCAGCCAAGAAGAGTCTTCCAGCTCTGGAAACACCATATATTTT; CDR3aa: CASSQEESSSSGNTIYF
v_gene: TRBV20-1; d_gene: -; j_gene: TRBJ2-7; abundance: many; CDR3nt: TGCAGTGCTAGAGATTACGACCACTACGAGCAGTACTTC; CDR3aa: CSARDYDHYEQYF
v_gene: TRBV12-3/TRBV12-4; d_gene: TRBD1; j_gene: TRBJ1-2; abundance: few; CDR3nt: TGTGCCAGCAGGGGACAGGGGAACTATGGCTACACCTTC; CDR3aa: CASRGQGNYGYTF
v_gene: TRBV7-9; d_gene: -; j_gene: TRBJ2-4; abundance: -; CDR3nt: TGTGCCAACAGCTTGTGGACCCGGGCCAGAAAAAACATTCAGTACTTC; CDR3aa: CANSLWTRARKNIQYF
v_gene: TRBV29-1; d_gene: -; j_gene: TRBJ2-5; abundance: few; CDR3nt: TGCAGCGTCGCTGAAGAGACCCAGTACTTC; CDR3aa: CSVAEETQYF
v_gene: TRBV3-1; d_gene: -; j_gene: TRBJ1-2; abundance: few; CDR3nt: TGTGCCAGCAGCCAATCGGACGGACAGTCCTTTGGCTACACCTTC; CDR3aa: CASSQSDGQSFGYTF
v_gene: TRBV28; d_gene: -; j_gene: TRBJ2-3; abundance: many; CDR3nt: TGTGCCAGCAGTCCCCCCAGGTCCTTCACAGATACGCAGTATTTT; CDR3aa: CASSPPRSFTDTQYF
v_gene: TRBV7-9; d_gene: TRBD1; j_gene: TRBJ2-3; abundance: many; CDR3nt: TGTGCCAGCAGCTCCGTAGGACAGGGAATAGATACGCAGTATTTT; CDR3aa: CASSSVGQGIDTQYF
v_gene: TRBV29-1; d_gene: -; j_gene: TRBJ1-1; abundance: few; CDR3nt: TGCAGCGTTGAAAACGCGGCCGAGGGCCCTGAAGCTTTCTTT; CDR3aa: CSVENAAEGPEAFF
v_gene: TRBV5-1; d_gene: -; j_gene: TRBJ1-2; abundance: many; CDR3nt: TGCGCCAGCAGCCTTGACTTATCGACAAGCGTCTATGGCTACACCTTC; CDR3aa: CASSLDLSTSVYGYTF
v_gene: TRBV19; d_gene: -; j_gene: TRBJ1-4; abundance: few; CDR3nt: TGTGCCAGTACCAACAGGGTAGGATCTGAAAAACTGTTTTTT; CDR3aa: CASTNRVGSEKLFF
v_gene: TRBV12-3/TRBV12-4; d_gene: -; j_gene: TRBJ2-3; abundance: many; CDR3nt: TGTGCCAGCAAAATGAAAAGGTCCGACACAGATACGCAGTATTTT; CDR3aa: CASKMKRSDTDTQYF
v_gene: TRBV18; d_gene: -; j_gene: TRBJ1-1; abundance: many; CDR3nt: TGTGCCAGCTCACCACCCCAGGGGATGAACACTGAAGCTTTCTTT; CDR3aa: CASSPPQGMNTEAFF
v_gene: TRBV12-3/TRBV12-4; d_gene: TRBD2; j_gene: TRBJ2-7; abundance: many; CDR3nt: TGTGCCAGCAGTTTAGTCGGACTAGCGGGAGTCACCGAGCAGTACTTC; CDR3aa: CASSLVGLAGVTEQYF
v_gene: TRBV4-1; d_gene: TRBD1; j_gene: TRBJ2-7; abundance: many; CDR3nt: TGCGCCAGCAGCCGCGGGACAGGGGGCTGGTACGAGCAGTACTTC; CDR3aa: CASSRGTGGWYEQYF
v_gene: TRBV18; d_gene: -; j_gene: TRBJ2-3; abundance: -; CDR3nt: TGTGCCAGCTCACCGACGAGCCGAGGGAGACAAGATACGCAGTATTTT; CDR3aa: CASSPTSRGRQDTQYF
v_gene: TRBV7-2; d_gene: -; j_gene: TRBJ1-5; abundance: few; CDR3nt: TGTGCCAGCAGCTTAGGGTTCCAGCCCCAGCATTTT; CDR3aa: CASSLGFQPQHF
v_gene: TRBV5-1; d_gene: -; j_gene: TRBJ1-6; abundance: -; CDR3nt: TGCGCCAGCAGCGTGAGGGCCCCCGGGGATTCACCCCTCCACTTT; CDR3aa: CASSVRAPGDSPLHF
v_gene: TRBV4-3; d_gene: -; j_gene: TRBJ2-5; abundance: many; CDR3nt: TGCGCCAGCAGCCAACTACACCTGGCAGGGCAAGAGACCCAGTACTTC; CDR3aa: CASSQLHLAGQETQYF
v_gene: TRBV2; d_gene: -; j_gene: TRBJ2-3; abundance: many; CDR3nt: TGTGCCAGAAGGACAGATACGCAGTATTTT; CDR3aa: CARRTDTQYF